This T cell receptor beta chain is from a study of cytomegalovirus exposure and HLA in healthy donors. Primers: 60 Vbeta forward and 13 Jbeta reverse. Per the original methods: Approximately 12 million of tens of millions of unique TCR beta chains were shared, per a later count. Repertoires were generated with immunoSEQ multiplex PCR, while TCRdb's copy carries only in-frame clones and drops some. The DNA was the basis for D and trimming; V, J and clone size are from that table. The repertoire consists of fewer than 250,000 clones, with 82% occurring once and the leading ten covering 4.5% to 7%. The CDR3 spans 17 residues. Losses at the gene ends were 4 bases for V and 6 bases for J; bases not matched to a gene: 9. CDR1 is SGHTS and CDR2 is YDEGEE in the germline V gene.

What was sequenced was PBMCs. The chain joins TRBV5-8 to TRBJ2-1; TRBD2 matches at 14 bases. The sequence came from a man in his forties or fifties in good health and CMV-seropositive. The CDR3 coding sequence is TGTGCCAGCAGCGTAGAAGCGGGGACTAGCGGGAGCAATGAGCAGTTCTTC. As protein: CASSVEAGTSGSNEQFF.